The source of this TCR beta chain is a study of control samples from healthy donors and cancer patients. This table comes from immunoSEQ multiplex PCR, and its TCRdb copy is limited to in-frame clones, with some not included. The profile shows about 190,000 clones, approximately 91% of them singletons. CDR1 is MNHNS and CDR2 is SASEGT in the germline V gene. The J segment lost 0 bases and the V segment lost 1 base, leaving 14 bases of the junction unmatched. There are 20 residues in the CDR3. The rearrangement links TRBV6-1 to TRBJ2-1, with TRBD2 matching 8 bases. Sequencing was carried out using blood. This TCR came from a man aged 30-40 years in good health. Here the CDR3 DNA reads TGTGCCAGCAGTGAAGGAGGTTGGGCGGGGGGCGAAAGCTCCTACAATGAGCAGTTCTTC. Its protein product is CASSEGGWAGGESSYNEQFF.